This TCR beta chain comes out of a study of blood T cell repertoires in COVID-19. Looking at the study overall: Spain, Italy and the United States supplied samples that represented acute and convalescent COVID-19.

Libraries were prepared by immunoSEQ multiplex PCR; TCRdb keeps only in-frame clonotypes and omits some of them. The data show about 140,000 clones, with more than 60% seen just once and around 16% held by the top ten. Sequencing was carried out using peripheral blood. This receptor was identified in a man in his forties or fifties with acute or convalescent COVID-19.

CDR3 loop: CASSYPRWDTEAFF. The CDR3 DNA follows: TGTGCCAGCAGTTACCCTAGGTGGGACACTGAAGCTTTCTTT. The chain uses TRBV6-2 or TRBV6-3 and TRBJ1-1; D unclear. The CDR3 has 14 amino acids. V lost 2 bases and J 3 bases, leaving 10 bases between the germline ends. The germline V gene has CDR1 MNHEY and CDR2 SVGEGT.